This T cell receptor (beta chain) was captured by sequencing in a study of T cell repertoires in cytomegalovirus infection. Study details: Public TCR beta signature analysis indicated the presence of both CMV infection and matching HLA type.

MiXCR, run by TCRdb on the reads, gives a single entry per CDR3 protein. Of about 240,000 distinct CDR3 sequences listed, roughly an eighth are singletons. This clonotype was recorded many times. The CDR3 consists of 17 residues. Germline CDR1 and CDR2: SGHTA and FQGNSA. The V and J ends lost 1 base and 3 bases respectively, with 19 bases between them. J is TRBJ2-7 and V is TRBV7-2, with D tentatively TRBD2 (7 bases). What was sequenced was PBMCs. The sequence derives from a human donor in good health (CMV status not recorded). Some clones in this sample may be carry-over from other donors' samples. The CDR3 nucleotides read TGTGCCAGCAGCTTAGGAACAGGGAGGGGACGGAGCTACGAGCAGTACTTC. This codes for CASSLGTGRGRSYEQYF.